This TCR beta chain was obtained from a study of cytomegalovirus exposure and HLA in healthy donors. Study as a whole: Clustering assigned about four fifths of the approximately 390 genotyped donors to the Caucasian-associated ancestry cluster. The study, taken as a whole, reports: Testing in vitro showed three CMV-associated chains specific for CMV antigens.

As concerns this clone: Its cognate antigen is unknown.

Trimming took 1 base from V and 5 from J, leaving 8 bases between them. This CDR3 is built from 14 residues. Germline V CDR1 and CDR2: LNHDA, SQIVND (reference sequence). The PCR used 60 Vbeta and 13 Jbeta primers. In the original workflow: Unique TCR beta chains numbered approximately 80 million in a later analysis, with roughly 10 million shared. Sequenced by immunoSEQ multiplex PCR; TCRdb stores in-frame clones only, minus some. The DNA gave D and trimming, while V, J and clone size come from that table. The table includes about 190,000 clones, 85% to 90% detected once. The source of this sequence is a man between 25 and 39 years old in good health and CMV-seronegative. Sequenced input: PBMCs. The chain is built from TRBV19 and TRBJ2-2; D is perhaps TRBD2 (5 bases). CDR3 protein: CASSIAPGTGELFF. The DNA of the CDR3 is TGTGCCAGTAGTATAGCCCCGGGGACCGGGGAGCTGTTTTTT. Combining the CDR3 with reference TRBV19 and TRBJ2-2 gives the whole variable domain DGGITQSPKYLFRKEGQNVTLSCEQNLNHDAMYWYRQDPGQGLRLIYYSQIVNDFQKGDIAEGYSVSREKKESFPLTVTSAQKNPTAFYLCASSIAPGTGELFFGEGSRLTVL.